Given below is one T cell receptor (beta chain) in context. CDR3 length equals 15 residues. The V and J ends lost 0 bases and 0 bases respectively, with 6 bases between them. CDR1 is SGHRS and CDR2 is YFSETQ in the germline V gene. This sample stems from a study of blood T cell repertoires in COVID-19. Study as a whole: Sites in the United States, Italy and Spain provided acute and convalescent COVID-19 samples. Nucleic acid was either cDNA or gDNA, and it came from T cells, B-cell-depleted T cells, or PBMCs.

Profiled with immunoSEQ multiplex PCR; TCRdb holds only in-frame clones, not every one. The sample lists some 100,000 clones; around nine tenths were seen once. This TCR derives from a man aged 45-60 years with acute or convalescent COVID-19. Sequencing was performed on peripheral blood. V is TRBV5-1 and J is TRBJ2-2, with no clear D. The CDR3 sequence: CASSLVQANTGELFF. CDR3 coding DNA: TGCGCCAGCAGCTTGGTGCAGGCGAACACCGGGGAGCTGTTTTTT.